A selection of T cell receptor beta chains follows, all from one sample in a study of T cell responses to AZD1222 COVID-19 vaccine. Clones were read by immunoSEQ multiplex PCR, and TCRdb kept only the in-frame ones, dropping some. The sample lists 90,000 to 140,000 clones; 82% were seen once. Sequenced here: peripheral blood, sampled on day 0 of AZD1222 vaccination. The receptor set was obtained from an adult in good health. CDR3s include the opening cysteine and the closing phenylalanine or tryptophan. The order of the fields is V gene, D gene, J gene, clone size, CDR3 length, CDR3 DNA, CDR3 protein. A D gene is named only where the DNA matches it firmly. Not all rows give a size; the values are once, few, many and, for expanded clones, a class.

v_call: TRBV7-2; d_call: NA; j_call: TRBJ1-4; clone_size: once; cdr3_length: 13; cdr3_nt: TGTGCCAGCAGCTACCGGATGGATGAAAAACTGTTTTTT; cdr3_aa: CASSYRMDEKLFF
v_call: TRBV14; d_call: NA; j_call: TRBJ2-2; clone_size: NA; cdr3_length: 13; cdr3_nt: TGTGCCAGCAGCCGGGCGCTTGGCGGGGAGCTGTTTTTT; cdr3_aa: CASSRALGGELFF
v_call: TRBV7-9; d_call: NA; j_call: TRBJ1-2; clone_size: NA; cdr3_length: 11; cdr3_nt: TGTGCCAGCAGCTTAGACAGTTCCTACACCTTC; cdr3_aa: CASSLDSSYTF
v_call: TRBV19; d_call: NA; j_call: TRBJ1-2; clone_size: NA; cdr3_length: 14; cdr3_nt: TGTGCCAGTAGTCTATCCACAAACATAGATGGCTACACCTTC; cdr3_aa: CASSLSTNIDGYTF
v_call: TRBV21-1; d_call: NA; j_call: TRBJ1-4; clone_size: NA; cdr3_length: 15; cdr3_nt: TGTGCCAGCAGCAAGGCCAGGGGGGCGAGTGAAAAACTGTTTTTT; cdr3_aa: CASSKARGASEKLFF
v_call: TRBV19; d_call: TRBD1; j_call: TRBJ1-1; clone_size: few; cdr3_length: 18; cdr3_nt: TGTGCCAGTAGTATCCGTCGGGCAGGGGGGATTGGAAACACTGAAGCTTTCTTT; cdr3_aa: CASSIRRAGGIGNTEAFF
v_call: TRBV7-3; d_call: TRBD1; j_call: TRBJ1-2; clone_size: NA; cdr3_length: 13; cdr3_nt: TGTGCCAGCAGCCCCACAGGGGCAGGGGGCTACACCTTC; cdr3_aa: CASSPTGAGGYTF
v_call: TRBV18; d_call: TRBD1; j_call: TRBJ1-5; clone_size: NA; cdr3_length: 14; cdr3_nt: TGTGCCAGCTCGGGACAGGGTGGCAATCAGCCCCAGCATTTT; cdr3_aa: CASSGQGGNQPQHF
v_call: TRBV29-1; d_call: NA; j_call: TRBJ1-2; clone_size: NA; cdr3_length: 13; cdr3_nt: TGCAGCGTTGAACGGGGAGTGGACTATGGCTACACCTTC; cdr3_aa: CSVERGVDYGYTF
v_call: TRBV5-1; d_call: NA; j_call: TRBJ2-5; clone_size: NA; cdr3_length: 16; cdr3_nt: TGCGCCAGCAGCTTGGCCAATTCAGGACACCAAGAGACCCAGTACTTC; cdr3_aa: CASSLANSGHQETQYF
v_call: TRBV18; d_call: NA; j_call: TRBJ1-4; clone_size: NA; cdr3_length: 15; cdr3_nt: TGTGCCAGCTCCGAGCAGGGAACAACTAATGAAAAACTGTTTTTT; cdr3_aa: CASSEQGTTNEKLFF
v_call: TRBV6-4; d_call: NA; j_call: TRBJ1-1; clone_size: NA; cdr3_length: 13; cdr3_nt: TGTGCCAGCAGTGTCGACCGGGGCACTGAAGCTTTCTTT; cdr3_aa: CASSVDRGTEAFF
v_call: TRBV4-1; d_call: NA; j_call: TRBJ1-6; clone_size: NA; cdr3_length: 16; cdr3_nt: TGCGCCAGCAGCCAATCCCCCGGGACGATGAATTCACCCCTCCACTTT; cdr3_aa: CASSQSPGTMNSPLHF
v_call: TRBV6-4; d_call: NA; j_call: TRBJ2-2; clone_size: NA; cdr3_length: 14; cdr3_nt: TGTGCCAGCAGTGTGGACCTAAACACCGGGGAGCTGTTTTTT; cdr3_aa: CASSVDLNTGELFF
v_call: TRBV9; d_call: NA; j_call: TRBJ1-6; clone_size: NA; cdr3_length: 15; cdr3_nt: TGTGCCAGCAGCGCCGGGGACTGGGGCAATTCACCCCTCCACTTT; cdr3_aa: CASSAGDWGNSPLHF
v_call: TRBV4-3; d_call: NA; j_call: TRBJ2-7; clone_size: NA; cdr3_length: 15; cdr3_nt: TGCGCCAGCAGCCAAGATACAGGGAGCCTCTACGAGCAGTACTTC; cdr3_aa: CASSQDTGSLYEQYF
v_call: TRBV7-2; d_call: TRBD1; j_call: TRBJ1-1; clone_size: once; cdr3_length: 13; cdr3_nt: TGTGCCAGCAGAACTAACAGGGGCACTGAAGCTTTCTTT; cdr3_aa: CASRTNRGTEAFF
v_call: TRBV20-1; d_call: NA; j_call: TRBJ1-2; clone_size: NA; cdr3_length: 11; cdr3_nt: TGCAGTGCTAGGTCTGGACTTGGCTACACCTTC; cdr3_aa: CSARSGLGYTF
v_call: TRBV7-2; d_call: NA; j_call: TRBJ1-5; clone_size: NA; cdr3_length: 14; cdr3_nt: TGTGCCAGCAGCTGGGGGGCGAGCGATCAGCCCCAGCATTTT; cdr3_aa: CASSWGASDQPQHF
v_call: TRBV5-4; d_call: NA; j_call: TRBJ1-1; clone_size: once; cdr3_length: 13; cdr3_nt: TGTGCCAGCAGCCTAACAGGGACCACTGAAGCTTTCTTT; cdr3_aa: CASSLTGTTEAFF
v_call: TRBV12-3/TRBV12-4; d_call: TRBD2; j_call: TRBJ2-1; clone_size: NA; cdr3_length: 13; cdr3_nt: TGTGCCAGCAGAATAGCGGGAGGCAGTGAGCAGTTCTTC; cdr3_aa: CASRIAGGSEQFF
v_call: TRBV2; d_call: TRBD2; j_call: TRBJ2-2; clone_size: NA; cdr3_length: 14; cdr3_nt: TGTGCCAGCAGAGGACTAGCAGACACCGGGGAGCTGTTTTTT; cdr3_aa: CASRGLADTGELFF
v_call: TRBV7-8; d_call: NA; j_call: TRBJ2-1; clone_size: NA; cdr3_length: 15; cdr3_nt: TGTGCCAGCAGCTTAGATTATAGCTCCTACAATGAGCAGTTCTTC; cdr3_aa: CASSLDYSSYNEQFF
v_call: TRBV6-2/TRBV6-3; d_call: NA; j_call: TRBJ2-7; clone_size: NA; cdr3_length: 15; cdr3_nt: TGTGCCAGCAGTTACTCGAGAACCCCCCTAAGCGAGCAGTACTTC; cdr3_aa: CASSYSRTPLSEQYF
v_call: TRBV2; d_call: TRBD1; j_call: TRBJ2-6; clone_size: NA; cdr3_length: 15; cdr3_nt: TGTGCCAGCAGGGAGGACAGGGTTGGGGCCAACGTCCTGACTTTC; cdr3_aa: CASREDRVGANVLTF
v_call: TRBV7-8; d_call: NA; j_call: TRBJ2-2; clone_size: few; cdr3_length: 12; cdr3_nt: TGTGCCAGCAGCCCCGACAGTGGGGAGCTGTTTTTT; cdr3_aa: CASSPDSGELFF
v_call: TRBV7-9; d_call: TRBD1; j_call: TRBJ1-1; clone_size: NA; cdr3_length: 13; cdr3_nt: TGTGCCAGCAGCTCGCAGGGGGGGACTGAAGCTTTCTTT; cdr3_aa: CASSSQGGTEAFF